A selection of T cell receptor beta chains follows, all from one sample in a study of graft-versus-host responses after intestinal transplantation. TCRdb keeps only in-frame clones here, not all; method: immunoSEQ multiplex PCR. This sample has 80,000 or so clones, with approximately 90% found just once. The sample here was PBMCs, taken 98 days after intestinal transplantation. The receptors here all came from a human patient who received an intestinal transplant, so some T cells may come from the graft donor. Both conserved end residues are part of each CDR3. The D gene is left open where the match is weak.

V: TRBV7-5
J: TRBJ2-2
D: .
CDR3: CVRSFFPSGRLSTGELFF

V: TRBV2
J: TRBJ2-5
D: .
CDR3: CASSEDSQETQYF

V: TRBV7-3
J: TRBJ2-4
D: .
CDR3: CASSSRSKNIQYF

V: TRBV27
J: TRBJ2-7
D: .
CDR3: CASSSPSYEQYF

V: TRBV5-1
J: TRBJ1-1
D: .
CDR3: CASSLPGQNTEAFF

V: TRBV29-1
J: TRBJ2-5
D: .
CDR3: CSVVDQETQYF

V: TRBV9
J: TRBJ1-1
D: .
CDR3: CASSVALGGTNTEAFF

V: TRBV6-5
J: TRBJ1-4
D: TRBD1
CDR3: CASRRDRATNEKLFF

V: TRBV29-1
J: TRBJ2-1
D: .
CDR3: CSADPRGNEQFF

V: TRBV6-5
J: TRBJ2-1
D: .
CDR3: CASKGVNEQFF

V: TRBV7-7
J: TRBJ2-1
D: TRBD2
CDR3: CASSPGGAWDEQFF

V: TRBV28
J: TRBJ2-1
D: TRBD1
CDR3: CASGLWDRGHNEQFF

V: TRBV27
J: TRBJ2-1
D: .
CDR3: CASSLYRGGNEQFF

V: TRBV7-9
J: TRBJ2-5
D: .
CDR3: CASSLSLKTQYF

V: TRBV6-5
J: TRBJ1-3
D: TRBD1
CDR3: CASSAGGGSGNTIYF

V: TRBV5-1
J: TRBJ2-1
D: .
CDR3: CASSLSARNEQFF

V: TRBV2
J: TRBJ1-2
D: TRBD1
CDR3: CASSEAGDSYGYTF

V: TRBV7-3
J: TRBJ1-6
D: TRBD1
CDR3: CASSLTGGGHPLHF

V: TRBV2
J: TRBJ1-2
D: .
CDR3: CASIRTAMQYGYTF

V: TRBV6-4
J: TRBJ2-2
D: .
CDR3: CASSDSTRAGELFF

V: TRBV23-1
J: TRBJ2-7
D: .
CDR3: CASSHYNRYEQYF

V: TRBV18
J: TRBJ2-7
D: .
CDR3: CASSHSYEQYF

V: TRBV27
J: TRBJ2-7
D: .
CDR3: CASRQAEIRYEQYF

V: TRBV18
J: TRBJ2-5
D: .
CDR3: CASSRGIQETQYF

V: TRBV10-3
J: TRBJ1-3
D: .
CDR3: CATAVEVTIYF

V: TRBV27
J: TRBJ1-2
D: .
CDR3: CASSFGDPRNYGYTF

V: TRBV19
J: TRBJ1-4
D: .
CDR3: CASSIIRGASEKLFF

V: TRBV5-1
J: TRBJ2-2
D: TRBD1
CDR3: CASSLRGQGDTGELFF

V: TRBV5-1
J: TRBJ2-1
D: .
CDR3: CASSLGYEQFF

V: TRBV29-1
J: TRBJ2-1
D: .
CDR3: CSVEDLKAEQFF

V: TRBV6-6
J: TRBJ2-3
D: .
CDR3: CASSSRPTSRDTQYF

V: TRBV6-1
J: TRBJ1-1
D: .
CDR3: CASRSPSGTEAFF

V: TRBV2
J: TRBJ2-7
D: TRBD1
CDR3: CASVMGTGTYEQYF

V: TRBV5-1
J: TRBJ1-2
D: .
CDR3: CASSLEQAHYGYTF

V: TRBV9
J: TRBJ1-5
D: .
CDR3: CASSVADSNQPQHF

V: TRBV28
J: TRBJ2-5
D: .
CDR3: CASSLSPKGVSYEETQYF

V: TRBV11-2
J: TRBJ2-3
D: TRBD2
CDR3: CASSLSGGVTDTQYF

V: TRBV6-1
J: TRBJ1-6
D: .
CDR3: CASSTDRSANSPLHF

V: TRBV6-5
J: TRBJ2-2
D: .
CDR3: CASSYSGGPSGELFF

V: TRBV28
J: TRBJ2-2
D: TRBD2
CDR3: CASSLKGKSGIYYTGELFF

V: TRBV6-5
J: TRBJ2-7
D: TRBD2
CDR3: CASRIAGVRDEQYF

V: TRBV30
J: TRBJ1-1
D: .
CDR3: CAWSGGRGRGTEAFF